This passage covers 11 T cell receptor beta chains from one sample sequenced in a study of PD-L1 blockade in urothelial cancer. Clones were read by immunoSEQ multiplex PCR, and TCRdb kept only the in-frame ones, dropping some. The repertoire includes fewer than 50,000 clones, 60% to 85% of them detected once, and more than 9% sits in the top ten. Time point described: pretreatment peripheral blood. Material: PBMCs, obtained around atezolizumab (anti-PD-L1) treatment. The origin of the receptors is a man between 65 and 85 years old with urothelial cancer.

The V call is TRBV4-1, the J call TRBJ1-2; D is uncertain. The V gene lost 0 bases and the J gene lost 1 base, with 3 bases spanning the gap. Looked up from germline, CDR1 is MGHRA and CDR2 is YSYEKL. The CDR3 has 13 residues. The CDR3 loop reads CASSQDFNYGYTF. CDR3 DNA: TGCGCCAGCAGCCAAGACTTTAACTATGGCTACACCTTC.

The chain recombines TRBV19 with TRBJ2-7; 10 nucleotides align to TRBD2. Losses at the gene ends were 3 bases for V and 5 bases for J; bases not matched to a gene: 4. This CDR3 comprises 14 residues. The germline gives CDR1 LNHDA, CDR2 SQIVND (reference sequence). The CDR3, as DNA: TGTGCCAGTAGTATGGCTAGCGGGGGCGACGAGCAGTACTTC. Protein product: CASSMASGGDEQYF.

The CDR3 DNA sequence: TGTGCCAGCAGCTCCGACAGGATTCAGCCCCAGCATTTT. This gives the protein CASSSDRIQPQHF. The chain is built from TRBV11-2 and TRBJ1-5; D perhaps matches TRBD1 (6 bases). Trimming removed 4 bases at V and 6 bases at J, with 10 bases between. The CDR3 has 13 residues. Germline lookup yields CDR1 SGHAT and CDR2 FQNNGV.

CDR3 nucleotides: TGTGCCAGCAGCGGAGGGATGGGACAGTACAATGAGCAGTTCTTC. Its protein product is CASSGGMGQYNEQFF. This chain joins TRBV9 and TRBJ2-1; 7 positions agree with TRBD1. The V gene's germline CDR1 is SGDLS and CDR2 YYNGEE. The CDR3 extends over 15 amino acids. V was clipped by 3 bases and J by 4 bases; unmatched bases: 7.

The chain employs TRBV6-6 and TRBJ2-1; 10 bases are a match to TRBD2. Losses at the gene ends were 5 bases for V and 4 bases for J; bases not matched to a gene: 8. There are 16 residues in the CDR3. The V gene's germline CDR1 is MNHNY and CDR2 SVGAGI (reference sequence). CDR3 DNA sequence: TGTGCCAGCAGTCCTGGAGCGGGGGGGGGATACAATGAGCAGTTCTTC. Its protein is CASSPGAGGGYNEQFF.

This chain links TRBV6-1 with TRBJ1-5; D gene ambiguous. The ends were cut back, 5 bases at V and 9 bases at J, with 14 bases in the middle. Germline CDR1 MNHNS, CDR2 SASEGT. The CDR3 covers 13 residues. The CDR3, as DNA: TGTGCCAGCAGTCCCCGGGAGGACGGGCCCCAGCATTTT. This encodes CASSPREDGPQHF.

V usage is TRBV5-1 and J usage is TRBJ2-1; 14 positions agree with TRBD2. This CDR3 has 16 residues. Trimming at V came to 3 bases and at J to 8 bases, leaving 7 bases not matched to a gene. Germline V gene sequence: CDR1 SGHRS, CDR2 YFSETQ. CDR3 coding DNA: TGCGCCAGCAGCTCTTCGGGACTAGCGGGAGTCCATGAGCAGTTCTTC. The encoded protein is CASSSSGLAGVHEQFF.

The chain is built from TRBV5-1 and TRBJ2-5, with 9 bases aligning to TRBD1. V was pared by 2 bases and J by 5 bases, with 10 bases of the junction left unmatched. The length of the CDR3 is 16 residues. Per the germline V gene, CDR1 is SGHRS and CDR2 is YFSETQ. The CDR3 coding sequence is TGCGCCAGCAGCTTCAGGGGACAGGGCTCCGAGGAGACCCAGTACTTC. This translates into CASSFRGQGSEETQYF.

This clone was found a few times. The chain couples TRBV30 to TRBJ1-3; 7 nucleotides align to TRBD1. Losses at the gene ends were 5 bases for V and 2 bases for J; bases not matched to a gene: 6. This CDR3 region has 14 residues. Germline V gene data show CDR1 as GTSNPN and CDR2 as SVGIG (reference sequence). In DNA form, the CDR3 reads TGTGCCTGGTACAGGGGAAGGACTGGAAACACCATATATTTT. This translates into CAWYRGRTGNTIYF.

The chain joins TRBV6-5 to TRBJ2-7; 10 bases are shared with TRBD1. CDR1 is MNHEY and CDR2 is SVGAGI in the germline V gene. This CDR3 region has 14 residues. V shed 0 bases and J 6 bases; nucleotides not matched to a gene: 2. Written as DNA, the CDR3 is TGTGCCAGCAGTTACTCGGACAGGGGGGCCGAGCAGTACTTC. Its protein is CASSYSDRGAEQYF.

The gene calls are TRBV5-1 and TRBJ2-7, with TRBD1 as a possible D gene (5 bases). With 2 bases removed from V and 2 bases from J, the gap between germline ends came to 14 bases. The CDR3 sequence is 15 residues long. Germline V gene sequence: CDR1 SGHRS, CDR2 YFSETQ. The CDR3 coding sequence is TGCGCCAGCAGCTTTTTGGACACATCAACCTACGAGCAGTACTTC. Translated: CASSFLDTSTYEQYF.